The 21 T cell receptor beta chains in this list originate from one sample, sequenced in a study of blood T cells in healthy people across ages. Using a J-beta primer mix together with a sample-barcoded 5' primer, a second PCR was run for roughly 6 to 11 cycles. TCRdb independently ran MiXCR on the 5' RACE reads; one entry per CDR3 protein. The sample includes roughly 1,000,000 distinct CDR3 sequences, around 27% of them seen just once. These data were likewise used in another study, on T cells of mothers and their children.

The sequenced sample consisted of blood. These receptors were collected from a girl aged 2 to 10 in good health.

The V gene is TRBV6-6, the J gene TRBJ2-4; either TRBD1 or TRBD2 may supply D (5 bases each). The CDR3 runs to 16 residues. V lost 2 bases and J lost 3, with 14 bases in between. Germline values: CDR1 MNHNY, CDR2 SVGAGI (reference sequence). CDR3 amino acids: CASSYLGGVVKNIQYF. The CDR3 nucleotides are TGTGCCAGCAGTTACCTTGGGGGAGTCGTCAAAAACATTCAGTACTTC.

The chain recombines TRBV5-4 with TRBJ2-1; TRBD2 aligns across 7 bases. The V segment lost 1 base and the J segment 4 bases; nucleotides outside the gene matches: 5. Germline-derived CDR1 and CDR2 are SGHNT and YYREEE (reference sequence). The CDR3 has 15 amino acids. In DNA form, the CDR3 reads TGTGCCAGCAGCTTGTATCGGCGGGAGTACAATGAGCAGTTCTTC. Amino acids: CASSLYRREYNEQFF. The variable domain in full, completed from reference TRBV5-4 and TRBJ2-1, reads ETGVTQSPTHLIKTRGQQVTLRCSSQSGHNTVSWYQQALGQGPQFIFQYYREEENGRGNFPPRFSGLQFPNYSSELNVNALELDDSALYLCASSLYRREYNEQFFGPGTRLTVL.

CDR3 bases: TGTGCCAGCAGCCCTCAGGGCGGGGGAGAGACCCAGTACTTC. This gives the protein CASSPQGGGETQYF. The rearrangement uses TRBV7-3 and TRBJ2-5; TRBD2 matches 7 bases. The trim removed 5 bases at V and 4 bases at J, leaving 7 bases unmatched. CDR3 size: 14 residues. Per germline, CDR1 SGHTA and CDR2 FQGTGA.

The chain uses TRBV7-2 and TRBJ2-1, with 10 nucleotides matching TRBD2. The J call may be incorrect, as the DNA end agrees better with TRBJ2-5. The CDR3 spans 16 residues. CDR1 SGHTA and CDR2 FQGNSA come from the germline V gene. This CDR3 is CASSINLAGAGETQYF. CDR3 DNA: TGTGCCAGCAGCATAAACCTAGCGGGGGCAGGGGAGACCCAGTACTTC.

This chain links TRBV10-3 with TRBJ1-5; 7 nucleotides line up with TRBD1. This CDR3 spans 14 amino acids. The V segment lost 5 bases and the J segment 7 bases; nucleotides outside the gene matches: 8. The germline gives CDR1 ENHRY, CDR2 SYGVKD. The CDR3 spells CAISQTGQGQPQHF. In DNA form, the CDR3 reads TGTGCCATCAGTCAGACAGGGCAGGGCCAGCCCCAGCATTTT.

This sequence joins TRBV11-3 and TRBJ2-7; a weak D match, TRBD1 (6 bases). Germline loops: CDR1 SGHNT, CDR2 YENEEA. The CDR3 extends over 14 amino acids. V was shortened by 3 bases and J by 5 bases, with 14 bases between the two germline ends. The CDR3 loop reads CASSFQRQGNEQYF. DNA of the CDR3: TGTGCCAGCAGCTTTCAACGCCAGGGGAACGAGCAGTACTTC.

Many counts were recorded for this clonotype. The chain recombines TRBV28 with TRBJ2-7; no clear D gene. V was shortened by 8 bases and J by 6 bases, with 2 bases between the two germline ends. The CDR3 extends over 8 amino acids. Germline CDR1 is MDHEN and CDR2 is SYDVKM. CDR3 residues: CASGEQYF. The CDR3 nucleotides are TGTGCCAGCGGCGAGCAGTACTTC. The whole variable domain, filled in from reference TRBV28 and TRBJ2-7, reads DVKVTQSSRYLVKRTGEKVFLECVQDMDHENMFWYRQDPGLGLRLIYFSYDVKMKEKGDIPEGYSVSREKKERFSLILESASTNQTSMYLCASGEQYFGPGTRLTVT.

As to this clonotype: At one of its ends the junction is not consistent with the germline gene, which may arise from a read error. The gene calls are TRBV7-2 and TRBJ1-6; D is uncertain. The CDR3 extends over 17 amino acids. The germline CDR1 and CDR2 sequences are SGHTA and FQGNSA. DNA for the CDR3: TGTGCCAGCAGCAGGAGAAACCTAAGCTCCTATAATTCACCTCTCCACTTT. Its translation is CASSRRNLSSYNSPLHF.

This clonotype has only a few counts. The chain uses TRBV7-6 and TRBJ2-5; 8 nucleotides line up with TRBD2. V was pared by 1 base and J by 4 bases, with 5 bases of the junction left unmatched. Germline CDR1 is SGHVS and CDR2 is FNYEAQ. The CDR3 totals 15 residues. The CDR3 sequence: CASSLGTSNLETQYF. CDR3 DNA sequence: TGTGCCAGCAGCTTAGGGACTAGCAATCTAGAGACCCAGTACTTC.

This chain joins TRBV6-5 and TRBJ1-3; D is perhaps TRBD1 (6 bases). Deletions cut 0 bases from V and 0 bases from J, with 12 bases between. This CDR3 region has 17 residues. CDR1 is MNHEY, CDR2 SVGAGI, per germline. The CDR3 region is CASSYSGAGNSGNTIYF. CDR3 in DNA: TGTGCCAGCAGTTACTCGGGGGCCGGAAACTCTGGAAACACCATATATTTT.

This clonotype was recorded a few times. The chain combines TRBV2 with TRBJ1-2; 9 bases align to TRBD1. The V and J ends lost 8 bases and 7 bases, in that order; junction bases with no gene match: 8. CDR1 and CDR2 (germline): SNHLY, FYNNEI. The CDR3 covers 13 residues. Here the CDR3 DNA reads TGTGCCAGCCCTACCGGGACAGGGTTTGGCTACACCTTC. Translating it yields CASPTGTGFGYTF. The whole variable domain, filled in from reference TRBV2 and TRBJ1-2, reads EPEVTQTPSHQVTQMGQEVILRCVPISNHLYFYWYRQILGQKVEFLVSFYNNEISEKSEIFDDQFSVERPDGSNFTLKIRSTKLEDSAMYFCASPTGTGFGYTFGSGTRLTVV.

The chain is built from TRBV4-1 and TRBJ2-5; D is possibly TRBD1 or TRBD2 (5 bases each). The CDR3 length is 14 residues. Trimming shortened V by 0 bases and J by 11 bases, and 16 bases separated the two germline ends. Germline V gene sequence: CDR1 MGHRA, CDR2 YSYEKL. Here the CDR3 DNA reads TGCGCCAGCAGCCAAGATCGGGGACCCGCTGAGCAGTACTTC. Translating it yields CASSQDRGPAEQYF.

The chain joins TRBV28 to TRBJ2-7; no clear D gene. The germline V and J ends were trimmed by 3 bases and 3 bases, with 21 bases remaining between them. Germline loops: CDR1 MDHEN, CDR2 SYDVKM. The CDR3 has 17 residues. The CDR3 here is CASSFISVGGVHYEQYF. CDR3 DNA: TGTGCCAGCAGTTTTATTTCGGTGGGTGGGGTGCACTACGAGCAGTACTTC.

The sample holds a few counts of this clonotype. V and J are TRBV25-1 and TRBJ1-6; no definite D call. Germline V gives CDR1 MGHDK, CDR2 SYGVNS. This CDR3 has 15 amino acids. The V gene lost 3 bases and the J gene lost 0 bases, with 6 bases spanning the gap. CDR3 nucleotides: TGTGCCAGCAGTGATCCGAGCTCCTATAATTCACCCCTCCACTTT. Amino acid sequence: CASSDPSSYNSPLHF.

The rearrangement joins TRBV20-1 to TRBJ2-3; D remains ambiguous. Looked up from germline, CDR1 is DFQATT and CDR2 is SNEGSKA (reference sequence). V dropped 0 bases and J dropped 2 bases, with 12 bases sitting between them. The CDR3 runs to 15 residues. CDR3 protein: CSARDPTLPTDTQYF. The CDR3 DNA sequence: TGCAGTGCTAGAGACCCTACACTCCCCACAGATACGCAGTATTTT.

This clonotype was observed a handful of times. This chain uses TRBV20-1 with TRBJ1-2; D unclear. V was pared by 4 bases and J by 5 bases, with 14 bases between. The CDR3 length is 13 residues. From germline, CDR1 is DFQATT and CDR2 SNEGSKA (reference sequence). The chain's CDR3 is CSAMYTGGYGYTF. The DNA for the CDR3 is TGCAGTGCTATGTACACCGGTGGATATGGCTACACCTTC.

This clonotype turned up a few times. This chain uses TRBV6-5 with TRBJ1-3; 9 nucleotides line up with TRBD1. CDR1 is MNHEY and CDR2 is SVGAGI in the germline V gene. The CDR3 totals 17 residues. V was pared by 0 bases and J by 0 bases, with 3 bases of the junction left unmatched. CDR3 residues: CASSYSGQGASGNTIYF. CDR3 sequence (DNA): TGTGCCAGCAGTTACTCGGGACAGGGAGCCTCTGGAAACACCATATATTTT.

V and J are TRBV20-1 and TRBJ2-5; the match to TRBD1 covers 7 bases. The end of the DNA is better explained by TRBJ2-1, so the J call may be wrong. Germline V gives CDR1 DFQATT, CDR2 SNEGSKA (reference sequence). This CDR3 spans 13 amino acids. CDR3 sequence reads: CSAREGTVNEQFF. The CDR3 coding sequence is TGCAGTGCTAGAGAGGGGACAGTCAATGAGCAGTTCTTC.

The chain joins TRBV2 to TRBJ1-2; TRBD1 agrees at 7 bases. Germline assignment: CDR1 SNHLY and CDR2 FYNNEI. This CDR3 is 11 amino acids long. V shed 7 bases, J shed 7 bases, and the junction held 3 bases outside the gene matches. The CDR3 nucleotides are TGTGCCAGCAACAGGGGAGGTGGCTACACCTTC. Translated: CASNRGGGYTF.

This clonotype was observed many times. The chain links TRBV9 to TRBJ2-1; 10 nucleotides align to TRBD1. The CDR3 runs 14 residues. The V and J ends lost 4 bases and 6 bases, in that order; junction bases with no gene match: 4. The V gene's germline CDR1 is SGDLS and CDR2 YYNGEE. DNA of the CDR3: TGTGCCAGCAGCTCCGGGACAGGGGTCAATGAGCAGTTCTTC. This codes for CASSSGTGVNEQFF.

This clonotype showed up just a few times. The chain links TRBV20-1 to TRBJ2-1; D remains ambiguous. The length of the CDR3 is 13 residues. V was shortened by 1 base and J by 8 bases, with 12 bases between the two germline ends. Per germline, CDR1 DFQATT and CDR2 SNEGSKA (reference sequence). The CDR3 reads CSARGPAQHEQFF. The CDR3 DNA is TGCAGTGCTAGAGGGCCCGCTCAACATGAGCAGTTCTTC.